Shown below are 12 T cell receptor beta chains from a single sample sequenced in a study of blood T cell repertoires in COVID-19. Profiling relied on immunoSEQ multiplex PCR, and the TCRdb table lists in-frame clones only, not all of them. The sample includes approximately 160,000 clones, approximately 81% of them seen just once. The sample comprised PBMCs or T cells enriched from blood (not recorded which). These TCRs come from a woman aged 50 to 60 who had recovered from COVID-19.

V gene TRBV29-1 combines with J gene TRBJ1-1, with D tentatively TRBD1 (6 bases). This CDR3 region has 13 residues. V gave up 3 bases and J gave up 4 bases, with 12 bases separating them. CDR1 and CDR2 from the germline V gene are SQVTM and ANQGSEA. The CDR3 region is CSVDLQGSTEAFF. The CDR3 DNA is TGCAGCGTTGACTTACAGGGAAGCACTGAAGCTTTCTTT. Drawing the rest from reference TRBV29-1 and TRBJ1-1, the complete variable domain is SAVISQKPSRDICQRGTSLTIQCQVDSQVTMMFWYRQQPGQSLTLIATANQGSEATYESGFVIDKFPISRPNLTFSTLTVSNMSPEDSSIYLCSVDLQGSTEAFFGQGTRLTVV.

CDR3 in amino acids: CATSRRGSDTEAFF. CDR3 sequence (DNA): TGTGCCACCAGCAGGAGGGGGAGCGACACTGAAGCTTTCTTT. The genes are TRBV15 and TRBJ1-1; D possibly corresponds to TRBD1 (6 bases). Per germline, CDR1 LNHNV and CDR2 YYDKDF (reference sequence). CDR3 size: 14 residues. Trimming took off 3 bases at V and 3 bases at J, with 11 bases between the two ends. Full variable domain (rest looked up from reference TRBV15 and TRBJ1-1): DAMVIQNPRYQVTQFGKPVTLSCSQTLNHNVMYWYQQKSSQAPKLLFHYYDKDFNNEADTPDNFQSRRPNTSFCFLDIRSPGLGDTAMYLCATSRRGSDTEAFFGQGTRLTVV.

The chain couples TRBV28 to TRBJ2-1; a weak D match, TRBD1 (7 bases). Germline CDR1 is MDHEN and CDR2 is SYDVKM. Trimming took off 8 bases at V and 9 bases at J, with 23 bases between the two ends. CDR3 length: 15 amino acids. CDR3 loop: CASGGTVSTHAEQFF. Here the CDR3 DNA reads TGTGCCAGCGGCGGGACAGTCTCGACTCACGCTGAGCAGTTCTTC. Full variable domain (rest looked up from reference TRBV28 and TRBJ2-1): DVKVTQSSRYLVKRTGEKVFLECVQDMDHENMFWYRQDPGLGLRLIYFSYDVKMKEKGDIPEGYSVSREKKERFSLILESASTNQTSMYLCASGGTVSTHAEQFFGPGTRLTVL.

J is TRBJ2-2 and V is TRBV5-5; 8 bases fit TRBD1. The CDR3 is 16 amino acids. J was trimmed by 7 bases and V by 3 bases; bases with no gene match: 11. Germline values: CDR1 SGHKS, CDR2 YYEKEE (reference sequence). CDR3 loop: CASSSFPGGAGGELFF. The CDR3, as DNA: TGTGCCAGCAGCTCCTTTCCAGGGGGCGCTGGCGGGGAGCTGTTTTTT.

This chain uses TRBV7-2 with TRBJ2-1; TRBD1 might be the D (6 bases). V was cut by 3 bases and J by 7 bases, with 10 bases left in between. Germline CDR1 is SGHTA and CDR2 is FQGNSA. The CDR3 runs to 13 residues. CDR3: CASSFGQGNEQFF. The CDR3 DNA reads TGTGCCAGCAGCTTCGGCCAGGGGAATGAGCAGTTCTTC.

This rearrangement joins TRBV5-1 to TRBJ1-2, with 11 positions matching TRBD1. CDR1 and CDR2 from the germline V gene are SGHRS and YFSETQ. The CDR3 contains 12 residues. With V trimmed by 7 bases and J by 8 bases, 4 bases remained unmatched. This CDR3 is CASGDRGTGYTF. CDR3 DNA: TGCGCCAGCGGGGACAGGGGGACCGGCTACACCTTC.

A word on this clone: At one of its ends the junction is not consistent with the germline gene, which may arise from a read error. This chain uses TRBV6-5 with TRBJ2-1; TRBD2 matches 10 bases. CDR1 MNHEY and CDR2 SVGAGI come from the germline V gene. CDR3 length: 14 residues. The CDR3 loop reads CASSYDWTSGRPIF. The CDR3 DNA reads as TGTGCCAGCAGTTATGACTGGACTAGCGGAAGACCGATCTTC.

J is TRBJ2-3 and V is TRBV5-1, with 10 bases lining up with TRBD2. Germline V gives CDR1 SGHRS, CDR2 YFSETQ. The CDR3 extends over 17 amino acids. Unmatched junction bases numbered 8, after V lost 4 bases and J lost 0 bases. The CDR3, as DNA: TGCGCCAGCAGCCTAGCGGGGGCCCACCTGAGCACAGATACGCAGTATTTT. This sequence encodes CASSLAGAHLSTDTQYF.

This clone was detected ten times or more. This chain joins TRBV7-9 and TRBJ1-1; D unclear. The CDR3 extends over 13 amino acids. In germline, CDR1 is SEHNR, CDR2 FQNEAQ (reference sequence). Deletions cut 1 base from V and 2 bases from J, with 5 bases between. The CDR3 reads CASSLVYNTEAFF. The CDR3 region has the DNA TGTGCCAGCAGCTTAGTCTATAACACTGAAGCTTTCTTT.

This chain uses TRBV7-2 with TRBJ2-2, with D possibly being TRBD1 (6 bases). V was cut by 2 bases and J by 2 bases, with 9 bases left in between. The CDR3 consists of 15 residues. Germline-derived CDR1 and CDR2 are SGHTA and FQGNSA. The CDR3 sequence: CASSLPGANTGELFF. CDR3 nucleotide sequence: TGTGCCAGCAGCTTACCAGGGGCTAACACCGGGGAGCTGTTTTTT.

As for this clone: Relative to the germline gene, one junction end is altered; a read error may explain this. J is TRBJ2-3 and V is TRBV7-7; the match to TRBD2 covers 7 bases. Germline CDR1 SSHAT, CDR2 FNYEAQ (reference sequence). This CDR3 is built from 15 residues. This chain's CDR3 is CASSLVGGTGDTQYF. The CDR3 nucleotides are TGTGCTAGCAGCTTAGTCGGGGGGACGGGAGATACGCAGTATTTT.

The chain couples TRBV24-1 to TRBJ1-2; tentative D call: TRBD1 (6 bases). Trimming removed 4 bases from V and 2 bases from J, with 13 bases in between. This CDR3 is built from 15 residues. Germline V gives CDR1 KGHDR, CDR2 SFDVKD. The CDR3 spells CATSDSRDKNYGYTF. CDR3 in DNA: TGTGCCACCAGTGACTCCCGGGACAAGAACTATGGCTACACCTTC.